The 23 T cell receptor beta chains listed next were all sequenced from one sample in a study of shared clonotypes between healthy human individuals. The table came from immunoSEQ multiplex PCR; TCRdb's copy has only in-frame clones and leaves some out. The sample shows about 2.4 million clones, about 92% of them seen only once. The source material was naive CD4+ T cells sorted from blood. Noted subset: CD45RA+ positively selected. The receptors were sampled from a man between 18 and 35 years old in good health.

This clone was detected a few times. This sample includes further DNA sequences coding for the same CDR3. The V and J genes are TRBV18 and TRBJ1-1, with D possibly being TRBD1 (6 bases). V gave up 5 bases and J gave up 1 base, with 8 bases separating them. This CDR3 has 13 amino acids. The germline CDR1 and CDR2 sequences are KGHSH and LQKENI. The CDR3 coding sequence is TGTGCCAGCTCAGCGACAGGGAACACTGAAGCTTTCTTT. As protein: CASSATGNTEAFF.

As for this clone: One end of the junction is discordant with germline, which a read error may explain. The rearrangement links TRBV15 to TRBJ2-5; no clear D gene. CDR3 length equals 13 residues. The germline V gene has CDR1 LNHNV and CDR2 YYDKDF (reference sequence). CDR3 bases: TGTGCCACCAGCAGAGATACCAACCACGCCGCGGACTTC. Amino acid sequence: CATSRDTNHAADF.

This chain uses TRBV10-2 with TRBJ1-5; D remains ambiguous. The germline V and J ends were trimmed by 3 bases and 7 bases, with 10 bases remaining between them. Germline V lookup: CDR1 WSHSY, CDR2 SAAADI. The CDR3 is 13 amino acids. The CDR3 protein is CASSDGPRQPQHF. In DNA, the CDR3 is TGCGCCAGCAGTGACGGGCCGCGCCAGCCCCAGCATTTT.

The chain links TRBV11-3 to TRBJ2-5; D not certain. The CDR3 runs to 15 residues. Per germline, CDR1 SGHNT and CDR2 YENEEA. V shed 4 bases and J shed 5 bases, with 17 bases lying between them. The CDR3 spells CASSSGDWRRETQYF. The DNA of the CDR3 is TGTGCCAGCAGCTCCGGAGATTGGAGACGGGAGACCCAGTACTTC.

The V call is TRBV30, the J call TRBJ1-5; weak D call: TRBD1 (6 bases). CDR3 length: 13 amino acids. CDR1 GTSNPN and CDR2 SVGIG come from the germline V gene (reference sequence). Trimming took 2 bases from V and 5 from J, leaving 10 bases between them. The CDR3 sequence: CAWSPGTYQPQHF. The CDR3 region has the DNA TGTGCCTGGAGTCCCGGGACATATCAGCCCCAGCATTTT.

This clone has only one observation. The J gene is TRBJ2-7, the V gene TRBV10-3; 9 bases align to TRBD1. The CDR3 loop spans 15 amino acids. Germline CDR1 is ENHRY and CDR2 is SYGVKD. V was clipped by 0 bases and J by 3 bases; unmatched bases: 3. The CDR3: CAISESTGGIYEQYF. For the CDR3, the DNA is TGTGCCATCAGTGAGTCGACAGGGGGTATCTACGAGCAGTACTTC.

The chain links TRBV18 to TRBJ1-3; D possibly corresponds to TRBD1 (6 bases). The germline V gene encodes CDR1 KGHSH and CDR2 LQKENI. Trimming stripped 6 bases from V and 0 bases from J, with 12 bases between. The CDR3 runs 15 residues. The CDR3 loop is CASSSKQGSGNTIYF. The CDR3 coding sequence is TGTGCCAGCTCGTCAAAACAGGGCTCTGGAAACACCATATATTTT. Looking up the rest from reference TRBV18 and TRBJ1-3 gives the full variable domain: NAGVMQNPRHLVRRRGQEARLRCSPMKGHSHVYWYRQLPEEGLKFMVYLQKENIIDESGMPKERFSAEFPKEGPSILRIQQVVRGDSAAYFCASSSKQGSGNTIYFGEGSWLTVV.

The rearrangement joins TRBV4-1 to TRBJ2-1; 9 bases align to TRBD2. The V gene's germline CDR1 is MGHRA and CDR2 YSYEKL. The V segment lost 0 bases and the J segment 10 bases; nucleotides outside the gene matches: 7. This CDR3 is 15 amino acids long. The DNA for the CDR3 is TGCGCCAGCAGCCAAGAAAAGCGGGGGGCCCACGAGCAGTTCTTC. Translating gives CASSQEKRGAHEQFF.

This rearrangement joins TRBV7-2 to TRBJ2-4; D may match TRBD1 or TRBD2 (5 bases each). Germline assignment: CDR1 SGHTA and CDR2 FQGNSA. This CDR3 contains 15 residues. V was shortened by 1 base and J by 0 bases, with 7 bases between the two germline ends. CDR3 protein: CASSLGGLAKNIQYF. In DNA form, the CDR3 reads TGTGCCAGCAGCTTAGGGGGGTTAGCCAAAAACATTCAGTACTTC.

Of note for this clone: Other DNA sequences within the sample encode an identical CDR3. The chain combines TRBV5-1 with TRBJ2-7; D perhaps matches TRBD2 (6 bases). This CDR3 has 13 residues. CDR1 is SGHRS and CDR2 is YFSETQ in the germline V gene. V was shortened by 4 bases and J by 3 bases, with 11 bases between the two germline ends. The CDR3 here is CASSVGGSYEQYF. The CDR3 nucleotides read TGCGCCAGCAGCGTCGGGGGAAGCTACGAGCAGTACTTC.

V gene TRBV18 combines with J gene TRBJ2-1, with D unresolved. The CDR3 contains 14 residues. Germline lookup yields CDR1 KGHSH and CDR2 LQKENI. Trimming cost V 1 base and J 4 bases, with 8 bases left between them. CDR3 residues: CASSPQSGYNEQFF. CDR3 sequence (DNA): TGTGCCAGCTCACCACAGTCAGGATACAATGAGCAGTTCTTC.

This clone was seen just once. The chain links TRBV5-1 to TRBJ2-1; tentatively, D is TRBD1 (6 bases). V was shortened by 4 bases and J by 6 bases, with 14 bases between the two germline ends. This CDR3 spans 14 amino acids. The germline CDR1 and CDR2 sequences are SGHRS and YFSETQ. The CDR3 DNA reads as TGCGCCAGCAGCCCGATGACAGGCTCCAATGAGCAGTTCTTC. Translating it yields CASSPMTGSNEQFF.

This chain joins TRBV4-2 and TRBJ2-3; the D is unclear. The V gene's germline CDR1 is LGHNA and CDR2 YNFKEQ. V lost 1 base to trimming and J lost 1 base, with 6 bases between them. This CDR3 is built from 14 residues. Written as DNA, the CDR3 is TGTGCCAGCAGCCAAGTTAGAGGCACAGATACGCAGTATTTT. Residues: CASSQVRGTDTQYF.

The CDR3 DNA is TGTGCCAGCAGTGGGGGGACGGGAATGAGTAGGGGCTCCTACGAGCAGTACTTC. Translation gives CASSGGTGMSRGSYEQYF. The chain links TRBV2 to TRBJ2-7; TRBD1 or TRBD2 may be the D gene (5 bases each). Per the germline V gene, CDR1 is SNHLY and CDR2 is FYNNEI. This CDR3 spans 18 amino acids. V was cut by 4 bases and J by 0 bases, with 22 bases left in between.

To note about this clone: This same CDR3 is encoded by further DNA sequences in the sample. The chain carries TRBV19 and TRBJ2-3, with TRBD2 matching over 8 bases. The CDR3 spans 15 residues. Germline CDR1 reads LNHDA; CDR2 reads SQIVND (reference sequence). The V segment lost 6 bases and the J segment 2 bases; nucleotides outside the gene matches: 7. The CDR3 sequence: CASSETSGPTDTQYF. In DNA form, the CDR3 reads TGTGCCAGTAGCGAAACTAGCGGCCCCACAGATACGCAGTATTTT.

Concerning this clone itself: The sample contains more than one DNA sequence encoding this CDR3. This chain joins TRBV10-3 and TRBJ1-2, with D possibly TRBD1 on 5 matching bases. The CDR3 runs 13 residues. With 0 bases removed from V and 5 bases from J, the gap between germline ends came to 7 bases. Germline V gives CDR1 ENHRY, CDR2 SYGVKD. CDR3 protein: CAISESGVYGYTF. The CDR3 DNA is TGTGCCATCAGTGAGTCGGGGGTTTATGGCTACACCTTC.

The chain uses TRBV27 and TRBJ1-5; 9 bases align to TRBD1. V shed 5 bases and J 5 bases; nucleotides not matched to a gene: 7. The CDR3 totals 15 residues. The germline CDR1 and CDR2 sequences are MNHEY and SMNVEV (reference sequence). CDR3 amino acids: CASSPGTGIYQPQHF. DNA for the CDR3: TGTGCCAGCAGTCCGGGGACAGGGATTTATCAGCCCCAGCATTTT.

This clone was detected only once. V usage is TRBV2 and J usage is TRBJ2-5; D may be TRBD2 (7 bases). Germline values: CDR1 SNHLY, CDR2 FYNNEI. The CDR3 length is 15 residues. V shed 1 base and J shed 1 base, with 10 bases lying between them. The CDR3 sequence is CASSEVRGAQETQYF. CDR3 in DNA: TGTGCCAGCAGTGAAGTCCGGGGGGCCCAAGAGACCCAGTACTTC.

The rearrangement links TRBV6-5 to TRBJ1-4; D unclear. This CDR3 has 14 residues. V lost 4 bases and J 5 bases, leaving 11 bases between the germline ends. Per the germline V gene, CDR1 is MNHEY and CDR2 is SVGAGI. CDR3 coding DNA: TGTGCCAGCAGTTCCCGGACCTCGAATGAAAAACTGTTTTTT. Its translation is CASSSRTSNEKLFF.

The rearrangement links TRBV6-6 to TRBJ2-7, with 9 bases matching TRBD1. The CDR3 extends over 16 amino acids. Germline CDR1 is MNHNY and CDR2 is SVGAGI (reference sequence). V was clipped by 0 bases and J by 6 bases; unmatched bases: 9. CDR3 region: CASSYSDPGQGLEQYF. The CDR3 region has the DNA TGTGCCAGCAGTTACTCTGATCCGGGACAGGGCCTCGAGCAGTACTTC.

The V and J genes are TRBV29-1 and TRBJ2-5, with TRBD2 matching 7 bases. Gene TRBJ2-7 matches the end of the DNA better, so the J call may be wrong. Germline lookup yields CDR1 SQVTM and CDR2 ANQGSEA. The CDR3 sequence is 13 residues long. CDR3 region: CSVVGGPSYEQYF. As DNA, the CDR3 is TGCAGCGTTGTGGGAGGGCCCTCCTACGAGCAGTACTTC.

The chain recombines TRBV6-1 with TRBJ1-6, with D uncertain. V was pared by 3 bases and J by 9 bases, with 15 bases between. The germline V gene has CDR1 MNHNS and CDR2 SASEGT. CDR3 size: 15 residues. CDR3 residues: CASSERSWLSSPLHF. CDR3 nucleotides: TGTGCCAGCAGTGAGAGAAGCTGGCTGAGTTCACCCCTCCACTTT.

This chain links TRBV29-1 with TRBJ2-3; no reliable D call. Trimming removed 5 bases from V and 2 bases from J, with 8 bases in between. CDR3 length equals 12 residues. Germline values: CDR1 SQVTM, CDR2 ANQGSEA. The CDR3 bases are TGCAGCGTTTGGGTCAACACAGATACGCAGTATTTT. Protein sequence: CSVWVNTDTQYF.